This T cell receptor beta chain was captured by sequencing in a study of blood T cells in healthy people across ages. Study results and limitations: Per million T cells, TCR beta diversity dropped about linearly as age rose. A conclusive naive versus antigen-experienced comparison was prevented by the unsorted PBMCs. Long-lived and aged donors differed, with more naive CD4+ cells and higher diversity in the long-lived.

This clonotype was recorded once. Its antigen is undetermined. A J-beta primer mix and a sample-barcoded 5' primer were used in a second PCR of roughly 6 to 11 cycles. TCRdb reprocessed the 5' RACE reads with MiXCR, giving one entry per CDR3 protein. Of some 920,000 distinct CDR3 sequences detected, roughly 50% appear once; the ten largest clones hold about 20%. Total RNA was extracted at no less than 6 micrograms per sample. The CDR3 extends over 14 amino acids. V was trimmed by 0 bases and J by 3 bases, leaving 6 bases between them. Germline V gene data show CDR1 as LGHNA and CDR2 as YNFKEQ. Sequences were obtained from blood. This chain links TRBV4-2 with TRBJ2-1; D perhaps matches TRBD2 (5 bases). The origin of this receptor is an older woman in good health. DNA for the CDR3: TGTGCCAGCAGCCAAGAGGGAGACTACAATGAGCAGTTCTTC. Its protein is CASSQEGDYNEQFF.